Shown below are 22 T cell receptor beta chains from a single sample sequenced in a study of T-cell memory formation after mild COVID-19. TCRdb re-called the 5' RACE reads with MiXCR, one entry per CDR3 protein. The sample shows a few hundred thousand distinct CDR3 sequences, just under 20% of them seen only once. Sequencing used PBMCs or a T cell subset sorted from them (not recorded which). These TCRs come from a young man who had mild COVID-19 (a few samples of this study predate the infection). Cell type and time point are not known.

This clonotype was seen a few times. V and J are TRBV6-2 or TRBV6-3 and TRBJ1-1, with a weak D call TRBD1 (5 bases). V was trimmed by 4 bases and J by 1 base, leaving 22 bases between them. The CDR3 runs 18 residues. CDR1 MNHEY and CDR2 SVGEGT come from the germline V gene. CDR3 nucleotide sequence: TGTGCCAGCAGTTTCTCTGCAGGGAGGGAGGAAGGGAACACTGAAGCTTTCTTT. Translation: CASSFSAGREEGNTEAFF.

The chain uses TRBV30 and TRBJ1-1; possibly TRBD1 for D (6 bases). V lost 3 bases and J lost 1, with 9 bases in between. Germline CDR1 GTSNPN, CDR2 SVGIG (reference sequence). The CDR3 has 13 amino acids. CDR3 in amino acids: CAWRPRGNTEAFF. CDR3 nucleotides: TGTGCCTGGAGGCCCAGGGGGAACACTGAAGCTTTCTTT.

This chain uses TRBV18 with TRBJ1-5; TRBD1 is a possible D gene (6 bases). V shed 2 bases and J shed 4 bases, with 12 bases lying between them. This CDR3 comprises 15 residues. In germline, CDR1 is KGHSH, CDR2 LQKENI. Here the CDR3 reads CASSPETGVNQPQHF. The CDR3 DNA reads TGTGCCAGCTCACCAGAGACAGGCGTGAATCAGCCCCAGCATTTT.

In this sample, this clonotype turned up a few times. V and J are TRBV20-1 and TRBJ2-1, with 8 bases aligning to TRBD1. The CDR3 runs to 14 residues. Per the germline V gene, CDR1 is DFQATT and CDR2 is SNEGSKA (reference sequence). Trimming removed 3 bases from V and 9 bases from J; junction bases left unmatched: 10. CDR3 in DNA: TGCAGTGCTAGCCGGGACAGGCCTAATGGTGAGCAGTTCTTC. The encoded protein is CSASRDRPNGEQFF.

This clonotype has more than one count but fewer than ten. V and J are TRBV20-1 and TRBJ1-1, with 10 positions matching TRBD1. Unmatched junction bases numbered 15, after V lost 2 bases and J lost 6 bases. Germline loops: CDR1 DFQATT, CDR2 SNEGSKA (reference sequence). The CDR3 loop spans 17 amino acids. The CDR3 bases are TGCAGTGCTAGAAGCCCAGAGCCCGGGACAGGGGTAGCTGAAGCTTTCTTT. Amino acid sequence: CSARSPEPGTGVAEAFF.

This clonotype was observed many times. The chain joins TRBV20-1 to TRBJ1-2; D gene uncertain. Germline assignment: CDR1 DFQATT and CDR2 SNEGSKA (reference sequence). This CDR3 has 13 residues. Trimming pared 6 bases from V and 6 bases from J, leaving 17 bases between. CDR3 sequence (DNA): TGCAGTGCCCTGATGGGGAGGACGGATGGCTACACCTTC. This gives the protein CSALMGRTDGYTF.

This clonotype was found a few times. The limits of the CDR3 on the DNA are not certain, so only TCRdb's listed CDR3 is given. CDR3: CASRGFGAGELFF. The chain joins TRBV4-1 to TRBJ2-2. The germline gives CDR1 MGHRA, CDR2 YSYEKL. The CDR3 sequence runs 13 residues, both termini included.

This clonotype was recorded once. The rearrangement uses TRBV18 and TRBJ1-3, with D maybe TRBD1 (6 bases). V shed 4 bases and J shed 0 bases, with 10 bases lying between them. The germline CDR1 and CDR2 sequences are KGHSH and LQKENI. The CDR3 extends over 15 amino acids. The CDR3 DNA follows: TGTGCCAGCTCACTTGACAGGTTCTCTGGAAACACCATATATTTT. Encoded protein: CASSLDRFSGNTIYF.

This clonotype was picked up a small number of times. V gene TRBV20-1 combines with J gene TRBJ2-5; tentative D call: TRBD2 (6 bases). This CDR3 is built from 16 residues. Between the trimmed V and J ends, which lost 0 bases and 0 bases, there was a span of 14 bases. Germline V gives CDR1 DFQATT, CDR2 SNEGSKA (reference sequence). CDR3 DNA: TGCAGTGCTAGAGATAGTGCAGGGAGGTACCAAGAGACCCAGTACTTC. Protein sequence: CSARDSAGRYQETQYF.

This clonotype was seen more than once but under ten times. The V and J genes are TRBV20-1 and TRBJ1-1; D unresolved. Germline-derived CDR1 and CDR2 are DFQATT and SNEGSKA (reference sequence). Trimming cost V 2 bases and J 4 bases, with 8 bases left between them. This CDR3 has 12 amino acids. The CDR3 sequence is CSARSLITEAFF. CDR3 nucleotides: TGCAGTGCTAGAAGTCTGATCACTGAAGCTTTCTTT.

The gene calls are TRBV9 and TRBJ2-5; D is possibly TRBD1 or TRBD2 (5 bases each). CDR1 SGDLS and CDR2 YYNGEE come from the germline V gene. This CDR3 is built from 15 residues. V was trimmed by 3 bases and J by 5 bases, leaving 17 bases between them. CDR3 sequence: CASSGYGTGGETQYF. CDR3 bases: TGTGCCAGCAGCGGATACGGGACGGGCGGTGAGACCCAGTACTTC. The variable domain in full, with the rest retrieved from reference TRBV9 and TRBJ2-5, is DSGVTQTPKHLITATGQRVTLRCSPRSGDLSVYWYQQSLDQGLQFLIQYYNGEERAKGNILERFSAQQFPDLHSELNLSSLELGDSALYFCASSGYGTGGETQYFGPGTRLLVL.

The chain couples TRBV20-1 to TRBJ1-1; tentative D call: TRBD1 (5 bases). The CDR3 totals 12 residues. V was cut by 0 bases and J by 7 bases, with 9 bases left in between. Germline V gives CDR1 DFQATT, CDR2 SNEGSKA (reference sequence). CDR3 bases: TGCAGTGCTAGAGACAGGGCCTATGAAGCTTTCTTT. This translates into CSARDRAYEAFF.

For this clonotype: One end of the junction does not line up with germline, which may come from a read error. V and J are TRBV7-3 and TRBJ1-1; 7 bases are shared with TRBD1. Per the germline V gene, CDR1 is SGHTA and CDR2 is FQGTGA. CDR3 length: 14 amino acids. The CDR3 protein is CASSVTGVITEAFF. Written as DNA, the CDR3 is TGTGCCAGCAGCGTAACAGGGGTTATTACTGAAGCTTTCTTT.

There are a few counts of this clonotype. V usage is TRBV5-6 and J usage is TRBJ2-1; 11 nucleotides match TRBD2. CDR1 SGHDT and CDR2 YYEEEE come from the germline V gene. The CDR3 loop spans 15 amino acids. V shed 2 bases and J 7 bases; nucleotides not matched to a gene: 5. The CDR3 loop reads CASSFRSGGVNEQFF. The DNA for the CDR3 is TGTGCCAGCAGCTTCCGTAGCGGGGGGGTTAATGAGCAGTTCTTC.

The gene calls are TRBV5-5 and TRBJ2-1; TRBD1 aligns across 8 bases. Trimming took 0 bases from V and 0 from J; bases not matched to a gene: 2. Germline values: CDR1 SGHKS, CDR2 YYEKEE (reference sequence). The CDR3 is made up of 16 amino acids. Here the CDR3 DNA reads TGTGCCAGCAGCTTGGACAGGGGGAACTCCTACAATGAGCAGTTCTTC. It specifies CASSLDRGNSYNEQFF.

This clonotype has a handful of counts. The rearrangement joins TRBV6-5 to TRBJ1-3; no definite D call. The CDR3 consists of 15 residues. Germline loops: CDR1 MNHEY, CDR2 SVGAGI. The ends were cut back, 2 bases at V and 0 bases at J, with 8 bases in the middle. The CDR3 reads CASSYDASSGNTIYF. CDR3 DNA: TGTGCCAGCAGTTACGACGCGAGCTCTGGAAACACCATATATTTT.

V is TRBV5-1 and J is TRBJ2-5, with D perhaps TRBD1 (5 bases). The CDR3 contains 17 residues. Per germline, CDR1 SGHRS and CDR2 YFSETQ. V was shortened by 3 bases and J by 2 bases, with 20 bases between the two germline ends. CDR3 protein: CASSWQGPGLSQETQYF. The CDR3 bases are TGCGCCAGCAGCTGGCAGGGTCCCGGATTAAGTCAAGAGACCCAGTACTTC.

This chain joins TRBV5-1 and TRBJ1-1; no definite D call. The CDR3 contains 14 residues. V shed 0 bases and J shed 7 bases, with 13 bases lying between them. The germline V gene encodes CDR1 SGHRS and CDR2 YFSETQ. The CDR3 nucleotides are TGCGCCAGCAGCTTGGAGGTGATAGGGAATGAAGCTTTCTTT. Translated: CASSLEVIGNEAFF.

The table lists this clonotype with many counts. This chain joins TRBV20-1 and TRBJ1-2; D remains unclear. This CDR3 is built from 11 residues. From germline, CDR1 is DFQATT and CDR2 SNEGSKA (reference sequence). V was trimmed by 5 bases and J by 3 bases, leaving 7 bases between them. Here the CDR3 DNA reads TGCAGTGCTCCCCGGGACTATGGCTACACCTTC. It translates to CSAPRDYGYTF.

This clonotype was observed a single time. This chain uses TRBV27 with TRBJ2-7; tentatively, D is TRBD1 (6 bases). V was cut by 8 bases and J by 0 bases, with 17 bases left in between. Looked up from germline, CDR1 is MNHEY and CDR2 is SMNVEV (reference sequence). This CDR3 spans 15 amino acids. The CDR3 sequence: CASGKPGHGSYEQYF. The CDR3 DNA reads TGTGCCAGCGGAAAACCGGGACATGGCTCCTACGAGCAGTACTTC.

The chain is built from TRBV12-3 or TRBV12-4 and TRBJ2-2; possibly TRBD1 or TRBD2 for D (6 bases each). The CDR3 is made up of 16 amino acids. Trimming took off 6 bases at V and 1 base at J, with 15 bases between the two ends. CDR3 sequence: CASRVSGGLNTGELFF. The CDR3, as DNA: TGTGCCAGCAGGGTCTCCGGGGGCCTGAACACCGGGGAGCTGTTTTTT.

This chain connects TRBV24-1 to TRBJ2-1; D perhaps matches TRBD1 (5 bases). Germline CDR1 KGHDR, CDR2 SFDVKD. The CDR3 loop spans 16 amino acids. Trimming removed 0 bases from V and 5 bases from J, with 13 bases in between. The CDR3 DNA follows: TGTGCCACCAGTGATTTGGGTAGGGGCCCCCACAATGAGCAGTTCTTC. Its protein is CATSDLGRGPHNEQFF.